This T cell receptor beta chain was obtained from a study of blood T cell repertoires in COVID-19. The V gene's germline CDR1 is LNHDA and CDR2 SQIVND (reference sequence). The length of the CDR3 is 14 residues. V was shortened by 2 bases and J by 2 bases, with 7 bases between the two germline ends. This clone was counted only a few times. The data were produced by immunoSEQ multiplex PCR, yet TCRdb's version contains in-frame clones alone and is incomplete. The profile shows about 140,000 clones, more than 60% of them singletons. V is TRBV19 and J is TRBJ1-5; D ambiguous. Sample: peripheral blood. The sequence derives from a woman aged 50 to 60 with active or convalescent COVID-19. CDR3 amino acids: CASSIREGNQPQHF. For the CDR3, the DNA is TGTGCCAGTAGTATAAGGGAGGGCAATCAGCCCCAGCATTTT.